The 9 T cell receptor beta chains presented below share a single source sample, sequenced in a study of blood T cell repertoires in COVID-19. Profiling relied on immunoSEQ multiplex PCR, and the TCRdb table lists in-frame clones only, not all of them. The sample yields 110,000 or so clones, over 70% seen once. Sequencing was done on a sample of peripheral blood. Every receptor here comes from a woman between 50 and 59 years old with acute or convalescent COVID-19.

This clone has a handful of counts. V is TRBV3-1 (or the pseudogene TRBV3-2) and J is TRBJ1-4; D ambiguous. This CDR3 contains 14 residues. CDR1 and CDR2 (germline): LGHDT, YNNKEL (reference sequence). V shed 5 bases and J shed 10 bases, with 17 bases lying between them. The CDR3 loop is CASSFLTPGAKLFF. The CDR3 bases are TGTGCCAGCAGCTTTTTGACCCCGGGAGCAAAACTGTTTTTT.

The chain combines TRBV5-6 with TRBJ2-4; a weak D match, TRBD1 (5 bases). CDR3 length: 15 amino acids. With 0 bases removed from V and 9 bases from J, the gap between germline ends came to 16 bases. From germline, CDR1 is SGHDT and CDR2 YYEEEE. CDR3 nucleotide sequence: TGTGCCAGCAGCTTGGACGGACACCGTCACGGCATTCAGTACTTC. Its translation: CASSLDGHRHGIQYF.

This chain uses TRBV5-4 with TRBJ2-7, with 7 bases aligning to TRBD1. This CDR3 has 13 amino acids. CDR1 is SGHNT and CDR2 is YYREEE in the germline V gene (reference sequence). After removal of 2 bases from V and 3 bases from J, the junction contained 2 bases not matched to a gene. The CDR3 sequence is CASSLQGLYEQYF. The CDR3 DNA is TGTGCCAGCAGCTTACAGGGGCTCTACGAGCAGTACTTC.

CDR3 region: CASSLGQRILTDTQYF. In nucleotides, the CDR3 is TGTGCCAGCAGCTTAGGACAGCGAATATTAACAGATACGCAGTATTTT. The chain joins TRBV7-8 to TRBJ2-3; a weak D match, TRBD1 (5 bases). Per germline, CDR1 SGHVS and CDR2 FQNEAQ. This CDR3 comprises 16 residues. V lost 1 base and J 3 bases, leaving 14 bases between the germline ends.

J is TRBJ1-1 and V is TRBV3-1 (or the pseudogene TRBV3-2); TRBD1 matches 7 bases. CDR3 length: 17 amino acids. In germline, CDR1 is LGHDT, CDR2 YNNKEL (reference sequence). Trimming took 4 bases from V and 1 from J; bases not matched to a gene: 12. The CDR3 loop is CASSRLTGVKGNTEAFF. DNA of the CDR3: TGTGCCAGCAGCCGCCTTACAGGGGTGAAAGGGAACACTGAAGCTTTCTTT.

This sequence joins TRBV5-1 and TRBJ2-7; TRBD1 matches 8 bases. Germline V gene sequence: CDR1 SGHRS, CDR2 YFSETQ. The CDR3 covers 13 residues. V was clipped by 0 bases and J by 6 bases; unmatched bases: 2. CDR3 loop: CASSLGQGSEQYF. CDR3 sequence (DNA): TGCGCCAGCAGCTTGGGACAGGGGAGCGAGCAGTACTTC.

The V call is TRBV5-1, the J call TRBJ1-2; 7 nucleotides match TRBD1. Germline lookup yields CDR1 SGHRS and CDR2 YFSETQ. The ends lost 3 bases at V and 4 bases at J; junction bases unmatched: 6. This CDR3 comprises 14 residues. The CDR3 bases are TGCGCCAGCAGCTCCTCGACAGGGTCCTATGGCTACACCTTC. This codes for CASSSSTGSYGYTF.

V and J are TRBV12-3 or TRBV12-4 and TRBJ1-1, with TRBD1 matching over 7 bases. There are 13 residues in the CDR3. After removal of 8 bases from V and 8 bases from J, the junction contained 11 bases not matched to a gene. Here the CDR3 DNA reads TGTGCCAGCCAGGGGGGACAAATGGTGGAAGCTTTCTTT. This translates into CASQGGQMVEAFF.

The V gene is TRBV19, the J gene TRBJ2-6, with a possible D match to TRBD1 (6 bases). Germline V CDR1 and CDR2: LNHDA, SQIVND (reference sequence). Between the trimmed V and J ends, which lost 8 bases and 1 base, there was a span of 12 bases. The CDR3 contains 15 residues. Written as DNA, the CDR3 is TGTGCCAGTCACAGTCAGGGGTCTGGGGCCAACGTCCTGACTTTC. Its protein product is CASHSQGSGANVLTF.